The 23 T cell receptor beta chains below come from one sample, sequenced in a study of blood T cell repertoires in COVID-19. Only in-frame clones appear in the TCRdb table, and some are missing; sequencing was by immunoSEQ multiplex PCR. The sample lists some 240,000 clones, 84% occurring once. Source material: peripheral blood. The source is a woman aged 35 to 49 who had recovered from COVID-19.

This clone was observed a single time. This sequence joins TRBV5-4 and TRBJ2-7, with D perhaps TRBD1 (7 bases). V was clipped by 2 bases and J by 5 bases, with 11 bases between them. Germline V gene data show CDR1 as SGHNT and CDR2 as YYREEE (reference sequence). The CDR3 consists of 13 residues. CDR3 nucleotide sequence: TGTGCCAGCAGCTTAGACAGGGAGGACGAGCAGTACTTC. Its translation is CASSLDREDEQYF.

The chain couples TRBV2 to TRBJ2-2; 8 bases line up with TRBD1. Germline V CDR1 and CDR2: SNHLY, FYNNEI. V shed 7 bases, J shed 2 bases, and the junction held 3 bases outside the gene matches. The CDR3 is 14 amino acids. Here the CDR3 DNA reads TGTGCCAGCAAAGGACAGGGAAACACCGGGGAGCTGTTTTTT. It codes for CASKGQGNTGELFF.

This chain connects TRBV3-1 (or the pseudogene TRBV3-2) to TRBJ1-3, with 7 bases that match TRBD1. The junction had 7 bases not matched to a gene; V was cut back by 5 bases and J by 3 bases. Germline V gives CDR1 LGHDT, CDR2 YNNKEL (reference sequence). CDR3 size: 15 residues. For the CDR3, the DNA is TGTGCCAGCAGCAACGACAGGGAAGGTGGAAACACCATATATTTT. Amino acids: CASSNDREGGNTIYF.

The chain couples TRBV28 to TRBJ2-1; D not certain. CDR3 length equals 12 residues. CDR1 is MDHEN and CDR2 is SYDVKM in the germline V gene. Between the trimmed V and J ends, which lost 7 bases and 5 bases, there was a span of 9 bases. The CDR3 sequence is CASNSVDNEQFF. The CDR3 DNA is TGTGCCAGCAACAGTGTCGACAATGAGCAGTTCTTC.

This clone occurred a few times. The rearrangement uses TRBV19 and TRBJ1-3; 8 positions match TRBD1. With V trimmed by 3 bases and J by 4 bases, 5 bases remained unmatched. Per germline, CDR1 LNHDA and CDR2 SQIVND (reference sequence). The CDR3 has 15 residues. Here the CDR3 DNA reads TGTGCCAGTAGTATCCGGGACAGGACCGGAAACACCATATATTTT. This translates into CASSIRDRTGNTIYF. The variable domain in full, completed from reference TRBV19 and TRBJ1-3, reads DGGITQSPKYLFRKEGQNVTLSCEQNLNHDAMYWYRQDPGQGLRLIYYSQIVNDFQKGDIAEGYSVSREKKESFPLTVTSAQKNPTAFYLCASSIRDRTGNTIYFGEGSWLTVV.

The genes are TRBV28 and TRBJ1-2; 7 bases are a match to TRBD1. The germline V gene encodes CDR1 MDHEN and CDR2 SYDVKM. The V segment lost 6 bases and the J segment 4 bases; nucleotides outside the gene matches: 8. CDR3 length: 14 amino acids. For the CDR3, the DNA is TGTGCCAGCAGGAGGGGACAGAGTTTCTATGGCTACACCTTC. Translated, it gives CASRRGQSFYGYTF.

This clone was seen a few times. The rearrangement joins TRBV5-1 to TRBJ1-2; TRBD1 matches at 7 bases. The V segment lost 1 base and the J segment 2 bases; nucleotides outside the gene matches: 5. Germline CDR1 and CDR2: SGHRS and YFSETQ. This CDR3 is 15 amino acids long. CDR3 bases: TGCGCCAGCAGCTTGAGACAGGGAGCAAACTATGGCTACACCTTC. Translated, it gives CASSLRQGANYGYTF. The full variable domain, in which reference TRBV5-1 and TRBJ1-2 provide the parts outside the CDR3, is KAGVTQTPRYLIKTRGQQVTLSCSPISGHRSVSWYQQTPGQGLQFLFEYFSETQRNKGNFPGRFSGRQFSNSRSEMNVSTLELGDSALYLCASSLRQGANYGYTFGSGTRLTVV.

This chain uses TRBV19 with TRBJ2-7; 9 bases line up with TRBD2. The CDR3 has 14 amino acids. From germline, CDR1 is LNHDA and CDR2 SQIVND (reference sequence). The ends lost 3 bases at V and 3 bases at J; junction bases unmatched: 3. Here the CDR3 DNA reads TGTGCCAGTAGTATCGCGGGGGGGCACTACGAGCAGTACTTC. Protein sequence: CASSIAGGHYEQYF.

The V call is TRBV19, the J call TRBJ2-3; D is unclear. Germline assignment: CDR1 LNHDA and CDR2 SQIVND (reference sequence). Trimming left V 9 bases short and J 2 bases short, with 12 bases between. CDR3 length: 13 residues. The CDR3 spells CASSDQVTDTQYF. The CDR3 bases are TGTGCCAGCAGCGATCAAGTCACAGATACGCAGTATTTT.

The rearrangement links TRBV7-2 to TRBJ1-5; the D is unclear. This CDR3 comprises 16 residues. V gave up 4 bases and J gave up 0 bases, with 13 bases separating them. Germline values: CDR1 SGHTA, CDR2 FQGNSA. CDR3 region: CASSSQALDSNQPQHF. CDR3 bases: TGTGCCAGCAGCTCCCAGGCCCTTGATAGCAATCAGCCCCAGCATTTT.

This chain connects TRBV28 to TRBJ2-3; 9 bases are shared with TRBD2. Germline V lookup: CDR1 MDHEN, CDR2 SYDVKM. Trimming took 4 bases from V and 5 from J; bases not matched to a gene: 4. This CDR3 is 14 amino acids long. For the CDR3, the DNA is TGTGCCAGCAGTTGGGCTAGCGGGGAAGATACGCAGTATTTT. Encoded protein: CASSWASGEDTQYF.

V and J are TRBV7-9 and TRBJ1-1; weak D call: TRBD1 (5 bases). The V gene lost 5 bases and the J gene lost 5 bases, with 12 bases spanning the gap. The germline gives CDR1 SEHNR, CDR2 FQNEAQ (reference sequence). This CDR3 spans 13 amino acids. The CDR3 nucleotides read TGTGCCAGCAGCCAAAACACAGGTACTGAAGCTTTCTTT. Translation gives CASSQNTGTEAFF.

The chain joins TRBV29-1 to TRBJ1-5, with no clear D. CDR1 SQVTM and CDR2 ANQGSEA come from the germline V gene. This CDR3 comprises 13 residues. V dropped 7 bases and J dropped 6 bases, with 16 bases sitting between them. The CDR3 is CSAGAGVGQPQHF. DNA for the CDR3: TGCAGCGCCGGTGCAGGTGTAGGTCAGCCCCAGCATTTT.

V gene TRBV11-2 combines with J gene TRBJ2-7, with D unclear. The ends were cut back, 1 base at V and 0 bases at J, with 7 bases in the middle. This CDR3 is 14 amino acids long. Germline V lookup: CDR1 SGHAT, CDR2 FQNNGV. CDR3 sequence reads: CASSLGSYSYEQYF. DNA of the CDR3: TGTGCCAGCAGCTTAGGGAGTTACTCCTACGAGCAGTACTTC. The whole variable domain, filled in from reference TRBV11-2 and TRBJ2-7, reads EAGVAQSPRYKIIEKRQSVAFWCNPISGHATLYWYQQILGQGPKLLIQFQNNGVVDDSQLPKDRFSAERLKGVDSTLKIQPAKLEDSAVYLCASSLGSYSYEQYFGPGTRLTVT.

This clone appeared a few times. This sequence joins TRBV6-5 and TRBJ2-3; D not resolved. CDR3 length: 13 amino acids. Germline CDR1 reads MNHEY; CDR2 reads SVGAGI. Trimming removed 8 bases at V and 6 bases at J, with 15 bases between. CDR3 in DNA: TGTGCCAGCGAATTGGTGCTTAGTGATACGCAGTATTTT. It is translated as CASELVLSDTQYF.

The genes are TRBV9 and TRBJ1-2; D unclear. Germline CDR1 and CDR2: SGDLS and YYNGEE. CDR3 length: 14 amino acids. V was trimmed by 4 bases and J by 0 bases, leaving 10 bases between them. Here the CDR3 DNA reads TGTGCCAGCAGCCCCCCGGGGACTAACTATGGCTACACCTTC. This gives the protein CASSPPGTNYGYTF.

This sequence joins TRBV10-3 and TRBJ1-2; TRBD1 aligns across 7 bases. From germline, CDR1 is ENHRY and CDR2 SYGVKD. CDR3 size: 14 residues. V gave up 7 bases and J gave up 2 bases; unmatched junction bases: 7. The CDR3 sequence is CAINPGTANYGYTF. CDR3 in DNA: TGTGCCATCAACCCAGGGACAGCCAACTATGGCTACACCTTC.

CDR3 nucleotide sequence: TGTGCCATCAGTGAGGCAGGCCCCACAGATACGCAGTATTTT. It codes for CAISEAGPTDTQYF. V is TRBV10-3 and J is TRBJ2-3; D not certain. CDR1 and CDR2 (germline): ENHRY, SYGVKD. V was shortened by 2 bases and J by 2 bases, with 8 bases between the two germline ends. The CDR3 sequence is 14 residues long.

This clone came up once. The gene calls are TRBV6-5 and TRBJ1-2, with 8 bases identical to TRBD1. In germline, CDR1 is MNHEY, CDR2 SVGAGI. The CDR3 contains 13 residues. V shed 6 bases and J 3 bases; nucleotides not matched to a gene: 3. The CDR3 sequence is CASRGQGDYGYTF. In nucleotides, the CDR3 is TGTGCCAGCAGAGGACAGGGCGACTATGGCTACACCTTC.

This sequence joins TRBV7-6 and TRBJ2-2; D is ambiguous. Germline V gene sequence: CDR1 SGHVS, CDR2 FNYEAQ. With 5 bases removed from V and 5 bases from J, the gap between germline ends came to 15 bases. The CDR3 is 15 amino acids. The CDR3 protein is CASSPSVTGTGELFF. The CDR3 DNA is TGTGCCAGCAGCCCCAGCGTGACCGGTACCGGGGAGCTGTTTTTT.

This clone was counted a single time. The rearrangement uses TRBV5-4 and TRBJ2-2; weak D call: TRBD2 (7 bases). This CDR3 spans 16 amino acids. The germline V and J ends were trimmed by 2 bases and 3 bases, with 14 bases remaining between them. CDR1 is SGHNT and CDR2 is YYREEE in the germline V gene (reference sequence). The CDR3 nucleotides are TGTGCCAGCAGCTTTGTCCGGGGGGCGGACACCGGGGAGCTGTTTTTT. Its translation is CASSFVRGADTGELFF.

Worth noting for this clone: The sample has other DNA sequences that encode this CDR3 too. V usage is TRBV7-9 and J usage is TRBJ1-1, with D possibly being TRBD1 (5 bases). The length of the CDR3 is 13 residues. V was cut by 5 bases and J by 0 bases, with 7 bases left in between. In germline, CDR1 is SEHNR, CDR2 FQNEAQ (reference sequence). CDR3 amino acids: CASSLDMNTEAFF. The CDR3 DNA sequence: TGTGCCAGCAGCCTGGACATGAACACTGAAGCTTTCTTT.

V and J are TRBV12-3 or TRBV12-4 and TRBJ2-5; possibly TRBD1 for D (5 bases). The CDR3 runs to 13 residues. V was cut by 3 bases and J by 5 bases, with 10 bases left in between. CDR3 residues: CASSFRGLETQYF. The CDR3 nucleotides read TGTGCCAGCAGTTTTAGGGGTTTGGAGACCCAGTACTTC.